The text below deals with one TCR beta chain. Its antigen is still unknown. This sample is part of a study of T-cell reconstitution after alpha-beta-depleted transplantation in children. The library targeted TCRbeta and was prepared with unique molecular identifiers. TCRdb reanalysed the PCR reads using MiXCR and keeps one entry per CDR3 protein. The table records hundreds of thousands of distinct CDR3 sequences, 13% of them present only once. CDR1 is MNHEY, CDR2 SMNVEV, per germline (reference sequence). V dropped 2 bases and J dropped 1; count of bases not matched to a gene: 6. CDR3 length: 18 residues. Study-wide points: At around two months after transplant, the alpha-beta T cells were reportedly derived from several hundred expanded clones that came from non-depleted graft cells. Newly produced T cells mostly accounted for T-cell counts and diversity one year post-transplant. Surviving thymic progenitors and recipient T cells were the source of high TCRbeta diversity at day 60 in some patients.

Material: PBMCs, obtained before TCRalphabeta/CD19-depleted stem cell transplant. The chain links TRBV27 to TRBJ2-6, with 9 nucleotides matching TRBD1. The receptor was isolated from a girl aged 2 to 10 with congenital amegakaryocytic thrombocytopenia, due to receive a stem cell transplant. The CDR3 nucleotides are TGTGCCAGCAGTTTACTGGGACAGGGTCTTTCTGGGGCCAACGTCCTGACTTTC. Its translation is CASSLLGQGLSGANVLTF.